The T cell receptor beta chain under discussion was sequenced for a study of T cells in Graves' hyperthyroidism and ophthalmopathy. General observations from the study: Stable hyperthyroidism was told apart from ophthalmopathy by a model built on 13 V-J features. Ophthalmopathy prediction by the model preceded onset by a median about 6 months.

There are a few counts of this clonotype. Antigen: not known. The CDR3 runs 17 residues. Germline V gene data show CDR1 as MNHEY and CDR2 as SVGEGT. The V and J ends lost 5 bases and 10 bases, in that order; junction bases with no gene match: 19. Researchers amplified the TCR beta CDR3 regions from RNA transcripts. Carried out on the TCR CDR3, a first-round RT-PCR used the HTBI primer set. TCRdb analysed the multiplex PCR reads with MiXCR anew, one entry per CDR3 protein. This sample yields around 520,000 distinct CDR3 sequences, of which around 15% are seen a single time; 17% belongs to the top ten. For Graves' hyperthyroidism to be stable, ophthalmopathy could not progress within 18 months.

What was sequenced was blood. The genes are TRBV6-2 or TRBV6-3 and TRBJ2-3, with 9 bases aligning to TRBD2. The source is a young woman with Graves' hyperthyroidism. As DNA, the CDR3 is TGTGCCAGCAGTACGCCTTTAGCGGGAGAGGTCAAGGAAGCGCAGTATTTT. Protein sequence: CASSTPLAGEVKEAQYF.